This T cell receptor beta chain was obtained from a study of blood T cell repertoires in COVID-19. In the study overall: Both acute and convalescent COVID-19 samples were obtained from the United States, Italy and Spain. T cells, B-cell-depleted T cells, or PBMCs provided the cDNA or gDNA that served as material.

The CDR3 is 12 amino acids. Per germline, CDR1 LNHDA and CDR2 SQIVND (reference sequence). With V trimmed by 5 bases and J by 6 bases, 3 bases remained unmatched. In the original workflow: Amplified reference gene primers provided the basis for estimating nucleated cell counts. The assay was immunoSEQ multiplex PCR, and TCRdb's table has in-frame clones only and misses some. The V and J calls and clone size come from that table; D and trimming were worked out from the DNA. The table shows roughly 87,000 clones, with less than 85% occurring only once. Sequences were obtained from peripheral blood. The rearrangement uses TRBV19 and TRBJ1-1; 7 bases are a match to TRBD1. This receptor was taken from a woman aged 55 to 70 with acute or convalescent COVID-19. The CDR3 region is CASSWTGSEAFF. The CDR3 DNA reads TGTGCCAGTAGTTGGACAGGATCTGAAGCTTTCTTT.